The rows below give T cell receptor beta chains drawn from one sample of a study of cytomegalovirus exposure and HLA in healthy donors. Assay used: immunoSEQ multiplex PCR; TCRdb lists only in-frame clones, some missing. This table holds about 94,000 clones, 81% found once. Sequencing used PBMCs. These receptors all stem from a human donor in good health. The CDR3 runs from the conserved cysteine through the conserved F or W. D genes are given only for firm matches. Size values are once, few and many counts, or a class for expanded clones, and some rows have none.

size: NA
V: TRBV11-3
J: TRBJ2-7
D: NA
DNA: TGTGCCAGCAGCGACCCAGGGGAAGGGGAGCAGTACTTC
CDR3: CASSDPGEGEQYF

size: NA
V: TRBV5-1
J: TRBJ1-6
D: NA
DNA: TGCGCCAGCAGCTTGGGTCCGGACAGCTCCTATAATTCACCCCTCCACTTT
CDR3: CASSLGPDSSYNSPLHF

size: few
V: TRBV15
J: TRBJ2-5
D: NA
DNA: TGTGCCACCTCCTTCGCCGGGAAACAAGAGACCCAGTACTTC
CDR3: CATSFAGKQETQYF

size: NA
V: TRBV6-1
J: TRBJ1-3
D: TRBD1
DNA: TGTGCCAGCAGTGAAGGGACAGGGGGAGCTGGAAACACCATATATTTT
CDR3: CASSEGTGGAGNTIYF

size: NA
V: TRBV28
J: TRBJ1-2
D: TRBD1
DNA: TGTGCCAGCCGGGACAGCATAAACTATGGCTACACCTTC
CDR3: CASRDSINYGYTF

size: NA
V: TRBV9
J: TRBJ1-3
D: NA
DNA: TGTGCCAGCAGCGTAGGCGGGGGAAACACCATATATTTT
CDR3: CASSVGGGNTIYF

size: few
V: TRBV5-1
J: TRBJ2-2
D: NA
DNA: TGCGCCAGCAGCCTGAACACCGGGGAGCTGTTTTTT
CDR3: CASSLNTGELFF

size: NA
V: TRBV19
J: TRBJ1-1
D: TRBD1
DNA: TGTGCCAGTAGTCTGGACAGGGGGCTCCCTGAAGCTTTCTTT
CDR3: CASSLDRGLPEAFF

size: large
V: TRBV6-5
J: TRBJ2-7
D: NA
DNA: TGTGCCAGCAGTTACGGGGGAGGGGGTTACGAGCAGTACTTC
CDR3: CASSYGGGGYEQYF

size: NA
V: TRBV6-5
J: TRBJ2-1
D: TRBD1
DNA: TGTGCCAGCAGTTCAGGGGGTGAGCAGTTCTTC
CDR3: CASSSGGEQFF

size: NA
V: TRBV7-2
J: TRBJ1-2
D: NA
DNA: TGTGCCAGCAGCTCAAGCCAGGTTCGCTACACCTTC
CDR3: CASSSSQVRYTF

size: once
V: TRBV7-8
J: TRBJ2-3
D: TRBD2
DNA: TGTGCCAGCAGCATCTTAGCGGGGGGGCCGGAAGATACGCAGTATTTT
CDR3: CASSILAGGPEDTQYF

size: NA
V: TRBV6-1
J: TRBJ2-4
D: NA
DNA: TGTGCCAGCAGTGATAATCCTAGGGGAGCCAAAAACATTCAGTACTTC
CDR3: CASSDNPRGAKNIQYF

size: NA
V: TRBV7-2
J: TRBJ2-1
D: NA
DNA: TGTGCCAGCAGCTTAGCGGTACTCTACAATGAGCAGTTCTTC
CDR3: CASSLAVLYNEQFF

size: NA
V: TRBV27
J: TRBJ2-1
D: TRBD2
DNA: TGTGCCAGCAGTCCGGGGACTAGCAGCAATGAGCAGTTCTTC
CDR3: CASSPGTSSNEQFF

size: NA
V: TRBV27
J: TRBJ2-2
D: NA
DNA: TGTGTCAGCTCCTTGGTAGCGGAATACACCGGGGAGCTGTTTTTT
CDR3: CVSSLVAEYTGELFF

size: few
V: TRBV7-2
J: TRBJ2-1
D: TRBD1
DNA: TGTGCCAGCAGCTTAGCGGGACAGGCTGAGCAGTTCTTC
CDR3: CASSLAGQAEQFF

size: NA
V: TRBV2
J: TRBJ1-1
D: NA
DNA: TGTGCCAGCAGTGGAAGACAGCGGAACACTGAAGCTTTCTTT
CDR3: CASSGRQRNTEAFF

size: NA
V: TRBV5-1
J: TRBJ2-3
D: NA
DNA: TGCGCCAGCAGCTTGGTTCGGTCAGATACGCAGTATTTT
CDR3: CASSLVRSDTQYF

size: NA
V: TRBV14
J: TRBJ1-1
D: NA
DNA: TGTGCCAGCAGCCTCCAGAACACTGAAGCTTTCTTT
CDR3: CASSLQNTEAFF

size: NA
V: TRBV9
J: TRBJ2-7
D: TRBD2
DNA: TGTGCCAGCAGCGTAGAGGTAGCGGGAATGTACGAGCAGTACTTC
CDR3: CASSVEVAGMYEQYF

size: NA
V: TRBV28
J: TRBJ2-7
D: NA
DNA: TGTGCCAGCAGTTTATGCAAAGCGGCTTACTCCTACGAGCAGTACTTC
CDR3: CASSLCKAAYSYEQYF

size: once
V: TRBV7-2
J: TRBJ2-5
D: TRBD2
DNA: TGTGCCAGCAGCTTAGACGCTAGCGGGAGAGAGCAGTACTTC
CDR3: CASSLDASGREQYF

size: NA
V: TRBV4-1
J: TRBJ1-4
D: NA
DNA: TGCGCCAGCAGCCAAGAGGTAGCCCGGGGAAAACTGTTTTTT
CDR3: CASSQEVARGKLFF

size: NA
V: TRBV7-2
J: TRBJ1-1
D: TRBD1
DNA: TGTGCCAGCAGCTTAGGGCCGCGGGGACAGGGAGGGGTAGCTTTCTTT
CDR3: CASSLGPRGQGGVAFF

size: NA
V: TRBV7-2
J: TRBJ2-1
D: NA
DNA: TGTGCCAGCAGCTTACCCTCCAATGAGCAGTTCTTC
CDR3: CASSLPSNEQFF

size: NA
V: TRBV30
J: TRBJ2-2
D: NA
DNA: TGTGCCTGGAGGATGGGGGCCAACACCGGGGAGCTGTTTTTT
CDR3: CAWRMGANTGELFF

size: NA
V: TRBV6-1
J: TRBJ1-2
D: TRBD1
DNA: TGTGCCAGCAGCTCTAACGGCAGGGGGAATGGCTACACCTTC
CDR3: CASSSNGRGNGYTF

size: NA
V: TRBV9
J: TRBJ2-7
D: TRBD1
DNA: TGTGCCAGCAGTCCAGGACAGGGGCTAGCGGAACCCTACGAGCAGTACTTC
CDR3: CASSPGQGLAEPYEQYF

size: NA
V: TRBV5-4
J: TRBJ2-3
D: TRBD2
DNA: TGTGCCAGCAGCTCGGGACTAGATCCTTGGACGCAGTATTTT
CDR3: CASSSGLDPWTQYF

size: NA
V: TRBV18
J: TRBJ2-3
D: NA
DNA: TGTGCCAGCTCACCACGCAGGGAAGATACGCAGTATTTT
CDR3: CASSPRREDTQYF

size: NA
V: TRBV7-2
J: TRBJ1-2
D: TRBD1
DNA: TGTGCCAGCAGCCGGGACAGGAATTATGGCTACACCTTC
CDR3: CASSRDRNYGYTF

size: NA
V: TRBV7-6
J: TRBJ2-3
D: NA
DNA: TGTGCCAGCAGCTCACTTCGGGGGATAAGCACAGATACGCAGTATTTT
CDR3: CASSSLRGISTDTQYF

size: NA
V: TRBV6-4
J: TRBJ2-1
D: TRBD1
DNA: TGTGCCAGCAGTGACCAGACAGGGTCCCACCACAATGAGCAGTTCTTC
CDR3: CASSDQTGSHHNEQFF

size: NA
V: TRBV19
J: TRBJ1-2
D: TRBD1
DNA: TGTGCCAGTAAGCCCGACAGGGACAGGGGGAACTATGGCTACACCTTC
CDR3: CASKPDRDRGNYGYTF

size: NA
V: TRBV7-3
J: TRBJ1-2
D: NA
DNA: TGTGCCAGCAGCCCCACCCCTGGTCCTCAGGGTGGCTACACCTTC
CDR3: CASSPTPGPQGGYTF

size: NA
V: TRBV19
J: TRBJ1-4
D: TRBD1
DNA: TGTGCCAGTACCTCGGGACAGGTACGGGAAAAACTGTTTTTT
CDR3: CASTSGQVREKLFF

size: NA
V: TRBV7-2
J: TRBJ2-1
D: NA
DNA: TGTGCCAGCAGCTTTACAGGGAGAGATGAGCAGTTCTTC
CDR3: CASSFTGRDEQFF

size: NA
V: TRBV7-2
J: TRBJ1-5
D: NA
DNA: TGTGCCAGCAGTTGGGACACGGATCAGCCCCAGCATTTT
CDR3: CASSWDTDQPQHF

size: NA
V: TRBV6-5
J: TRBJ2-7
D: TRBD1
DNA: TGTGCCAGCAGTTACTTAGGGACAGGGAGGCCCGACGAGCAGTACTTC
CDR3: CASSYLGTGRPDEQYF

size: NA
V: TRBV29-1
J: TRBJ1-1
D: TRBD1
DNA: TGCAGCGCTCAATGGGCCTGGCAGGGGGCAAGGGCGAGGACTGAAGCTTTCTTT
CDR3: CSAQWAWQGARARTEAFF

size: NA
V: TRBV5-1
J: TRBJ2-6
D: NA
DNA: TGCGCCAGCAGCTTGGACGCGCTCTCTGGGGCCAACGTCCTGACTTTC
CDR3: CASSLDALSGANVLTF